This section outlines one TCR beta chain sequence together with its context. Repertoires were generated with immunoSEQ multiplex PCR, while TCRdb's copy carries only in-frame clones and drops some. This sample yields roughly 4,200 clones, of which 78% are seen a single time; 4.5% to 7% belongs to the top ten. The data originate from a study of PD-1 blockade in classical Hodgkin lymphoma. Germline V CDR1 and CDR2: SGHTA, FQGNSA. Trimming took 5 bases from V and 10 from J, leaving 12 bases between them. This CDR3 has 12 residues. Brentuximab vedotin exposure varied, and every patient relapsed after autologous stem cell transplantation. Negative magnetic selection isolated CD4+ T cells from thawed PBMCs.

Sequenced material: CD4+ T cells from blood, taken at baseline. This receptor was obtained from a human donor with classical Hodgkin lymphoma. This chain uses TRBV7-2 with TRBJ2-1; tentative D call: TRBD2 (5 bases). CDR3 nucleotide sequence: TGTGCCAGCAGCCAACTAGGGAGCGAGCAGTTCTTC. This translates into CASSQLGSEQFF.